What follows are 14 T cell receptor beta chains derived from one specimen sequenced in a study of control samples from healthy donors and cancer patients. Libraries were prepared by immunoSEQ multiplex PCR; TCRdb keeps only in-frame clonotypes and omits some of them. Of around 140,000 clones detected, roughly 86% appear once; the ten largest clones hold around 6.9%. The source material was PBMCs. The receptor set was obtained from a man aged 45 to 65 with head and neck cancer.

This clone has only a few counts. The chain employs TRBV2 and TRBJ2-5; perhaps D is TRBD1 or TRBD2 (5 bases each). In germline, CDR1 is SNHLY, CDR2 FYNNEI. The V end lost 3 bases, the J end lost 3 bases, and 11 bases lay between the germline ends. There are 14 residues in the CDR3. The CDR3 coding sequence is TGTGCCAGCAGTGACGGGGACGGTGAAGAGACCCAGTACTTC. Translation: CASSDGDGEETQYF.

J is TRBJ2-3 and V is TRBV24-1; 9 positions match TRBD1. The CDR3 extends over 17 amino acids. Per the germline V gene, CDR1 is KGHDR and CDR2 is SFDVKD. Losses at the gene ends were 4 bases for V and 3 bases for J; bases not matched to a gene: 10. The CDR3 region has the DNA TGTGCCACCAGTGACCCAAGCCTCGGACAGGGGACAGATACGCAGTATTTT. The encoded protein is CATSDPSLGQGTDTQYF.

This clone was recorded only once. The chain carries TRBV27 and TRBJ2-3; 13 nucleotides match TRBD2. The V and J ends lost 5 bases and 4 bases, in that order; junction bases with no gene match: 15. The CDR3 has 19 residues. The V gene's germline CDR1 is MNHEY and CDR2 SMNVEV (reference sequence). In DNA, the CDR3 is TGTGCCAGCAGTCCACACTCTTTATGGACTAGCGGGGGTTCAGATACGCAGTATTTT. Residues: CASSPHSLWTSGGSDTQYF.

This clone was counted a few times. The chain has TRBV28 and TRBJ1-5, with D uncertain. This CDR3 spans 15 amino acids. Trimming pared 2 bases from V and 0 bases from J, leaving 8 bases between. CDR1 is MDHEN, CDR2 SYDVKM, per germline. CDR3 protein: CASSLKGNSNQPQHF. In DNA, the CDR3 is TGTGCCAGCAGTTTAAAGGGAAATAGCAATCAGCCCCAGCATTTT. The variable domain in full, with the rest retrieved from reference TRBV28 and TRBJ1-5, is DVKVTQSSRYLVKRTGEKVFLECVQDMDHENMFWYRQDPGLGLRLIYFSYDVKMKEKGDIPEGYSVSREKKERFSLILESASTNQTSMYLCASSLKGNSNQPQHFGDGTRLSIL.

V gene TRBV9 combines with J gene TRBJ2-7; D might be TRBD1 or TRBD2, each matching 5 bases. This CDR3 is 13 amino acids long. The V end was cut by 4 bases, the J end by 7 bases, with 15 bases between. The germline V gene encodes CDR1 SGDLS and CDR2 YYNGEE. As DNA, the CDR3 is TGTGCCAGCAGCACCCGGGACCACTCGGAGCAGTACTTC. Protein: CASSTRDHSEQYF. The full variable domain, with the rest looked up from reference TRBV9 and TRBJ2-7, is DSGVTQTPKHLITATGQRVTLRCSPRSGDLSVYWYQQSLDQGLQFLIQYYNGEERAKGNILERFSAQQFPDLHSELNLSSLELGDSALYFCASSTRDHSEQYFGPGTRLTVT.

The chain combines TRBV5-1 with TRBJ1-3; 7 bases match TRBD1. Germline assignment: CDR1 SGHRS and CDR2 YFSETQ. V shed 5 bases and J 2 bases; nucleotides not matched to a gene: 7. The CDR3 spans 15 residues. CDR3 sequence reads: CASRDRPGTGNTIYF. Here the CDR3 DNA reads TGCGCCAGCAGGGACAGGCCAGGAACTGGAAACACCATATATTTT.

The chain carries TRBV24-1 and TRBJ1-5; no clear D gene. The germline V gene has CDR1 KGHDR and CDR2 SFDVKD. This CDR3 comprises 16 residues. Deletions cut 4 bases from V and 0 bases from J, with 12 bases between. The chain's CDR3 is CATSDPGIDSNQPQHF. The CDR3 DNA reads TGTGCCACCAGTGACCCCGGGATAGATAGCAATCAGCCCCAGCATTTT.

The chain recombines TRBV7-2 with TRBJ2-7; no firm D call. The germline V gene encodes CDR1 SGHTA and CDR2 FQGNSA. V was pared by 4 bases and J by 2 bases, with 12 bases between. The CDR3 runs to 14 residues. CDR3: CASSSPLKTYEQYF. CDR3 nucleotides: TGTGCCAGCAGCTCCCCTCTAAAGACCTACGAGCAGTACTTC.

This sequence joins TRBV2 and TRBJ2-3; 8 bases line up with TRBD2. Per the germline V gene, CDR1 is SNHLY and CDR2 is FYNNEI. J lost 0 bases, V lost 4 bases, and 0 bases had no gene match. CDR3 length: 14 residues. For the CDR3, the DNA is TGTGCCAGCAGTGCTAGCGGGAGCACAGATACGCAGTATTTT. It specifies CASSASGSTDTQYF.

The chain combines TRBV10-2 with TRBJ1-5, with D unclear. The CDR3 runs 13 residues. Germline V gene sequence: CDR1 WSHSY, CDR2 SAAADI. V was pared by 3 bases and J by 4 bases, with 7 bases between. In nucleotides, the CDR3 is TGCGCCAGCAGTGATGGGCTAAATCAGCCCCAGCATTTT. Protein: CASSDGLNQPQHF.

Points on this clone: Compared with germline, one end of the junction differs, possibly owing to a read error. The same CDR3 can be traced to other DNA sequences in this sample. This rearrangement joins TRBV7-2 to TRBJ2-1; 7 nucleotides line up with TRBD2. The CDR3 sequence is 15 residues long. Germline V gene sequence: CDR1 SGHTA, CDR2 FQGNSA. The CDR3 reads CASSLAGTNYNEQFF. The CDR3 DNA reads TGTGCCAGCAGCCTAGCCGGGACTAACTACAATGAGCAGTTCTTC. Looking up the rest from reference TRBV7-2 and TRBJ2-1 gives the full variable domain: GAGVSQSPSNKVTEKGKDVELRCDPISGHTALYWYRQSLGQGLEFLIYFQGNSAPDKSGLPSDRFSAERTGGSVSTLTIQRTQQEDSAVYLCASSLAGTNYNEQFFGPGTRLTVL.

This clone turned up a few times. The chain joins TRBV3-1 (or the pseudogene TRBV3-2) to TRBJ2-5; D tentatively reads TRBD1 or TRBD2 (5 bases each). In germline, CDR1 is LGHDT, CDR2 YNNKEL (reference sequence). Trimming took off 1 base at V and 5 bases at J, with 20 bases between the two ends. This CDR3 has 17 amino acids. The CDR3 DNA is TGTGCCAGCAGCCAAGGTCTGGGGACCGTCCAGGAGGAGACCCAGTACTTC. It yields the protein CASSQGLGTVQEETQYF.

This clone occurred once. This chain links TRBV5-1 with TRBJ2-1; 7 bases map to TRBD1. Germline V CDR1 and CDR2: SGHRS, YFSETQ. The trim removed 6 bases at V and 8 bases at J, leaving 14 bases unmatched. CDR3 length equals 15 residues. CDR3 DNA sequence: TGCGCCAGCACCTCCGGGACAGACACCTATGATGAGCAGTTCTTC. It specifies CASTSGTDTYDEQFF.

Here the CDR3 DNA reads TGTGCCAGCAGTTCGACAGGGGGGATAGGTGGGACCCAGTACTTC. As protein: CASSSTGGIGGTQYF. The chain uses TRBV3-1 (or the pseudogene TRBV3-2) and TRBJ2-5; 9 bases are a match to TRBD1. After removal of 6 bases from V and 7 bases from J, the junction contained 12 bases not matched to a gene. Germline V gives CDR1 LGHDT, CDR2 YNNKEL (reference sequence). CDR3 length equals 15 residues.